This T cell receptor (beta chain) was captured in a study of identifying expanded T cells in peripheral blood. Study conclusions and caveats: Technical replicates showed around 1.2 changed clones; approximately 2 weeks approximately 16; four weeks 19.

Using immunoSEQ multiplex PCR, the repertoire was profiled, and TCRdb retains in-frame clones only, with some absent. Among 50,000 to 60,000 clones listed, 65% to 90% were seen once. CDR3 length: 15 amino acids. Germline V lookup: CDR1 LNHNV, CDR2 YYDKDF (reference sequence). Trimming pared 4 bases from V and 2 bases from J, leaving 13 bases between. As concerns this clone: Its antigen is undetermined.

The sequencing input was blood. J is TRBJ2-3 and V is TRBV15; D gene unclear. This receptor was taken from a person between 18 and 70 years old in good health. The CDR3 loop reads CATSNPKGITDTQYF. The CDR3, as DNA: TGTGCCACCAGCAACCCCAAGGGAATCACAGATACGCAGTATTTT.